This T cell receptor (beta chain) was obtained from a study of blood T cell repertoires in COVID-19. This CDR3 has 14 amino acids. V shed 4 bases, J shed 8 bases, and the junction held 9 bases outside the gene matches. In germline, CDR1 is SGHRS, CDR2 YFSETQ. TCRdb's table, derived via immunoSEQ multiplex PCR, lists solely in-frame clones and lacks some. The sample consists of about 280,000 clones, approximately 86% of them appearing once. This TCR was recovered from a man between 18 and 35 years old with active or convalescent COVID-19. The sample comprised peripheral blood. The rearrangement uses TRBV5-1 and TRBJ1-2; 9 bases map to TRBD1. The CDR3 DNA is TGCGCCAGCAGCGTCACAGGGGGCGCAAGGGGCTACACCTTC. Its translation: CASSVTGGARGYTF.